These 3 T cell receptor beta chains came from one sample sequenced in a study of graft-versus-host responses after intestinal transplantation. TCRdb's copy holds only in-frame clones and misses some; the assay was immunoSEQ multiplex PCR. The table lists about 130,000 clones, about 93% of them singletons. These TCRs' antigens remain unknown. This specimen was unstimulated CD4+ T cells sorted from spleen or lymph node cells, taken before intestinal transplant. The receptors were gathered from a human donor who received an intestinal transplant.

Only one count was recorded for this clone. This chain connects TRBV7-9 to TRBJ2-3, with 10 bases matching TRBD2. J was trimmed by 7 bases and V by 3 bases; bases with no gene match: 7. CDR1 and CDR2 (germline): SEHNR, FQNEAQ (reference sequence). The CDR3 is 15 residues long. The CDR3: CASSFLAGVSYTQYF. The CDR3, as DNA: TGTGCCAGCAGCTTCCTAGCGGGAGTTTCATATACGCAGTATTTT. Variable domain in full (rest from reference TRBV7-9 and TRBJ2-3): DTGVSQNPRHKITKRGQNVTFRCDPISEHNRLYWYRQTLGQGPEFLTYFQNEAQLEKSRLLSDRFSAERPKGSFSTLEIQRTEQGDSAMYLCASSFLAGVSYTQYFGPGTRLTVL.

The rearrangement links TRBV9 to TRBJ2-4; 8 bases are shared with TRBD1. Unmatched junction bases numbered 6, after V lost 0 bases and J lost 7 bases. CDR3 length: 15 amino acids. Germline values: CDR1 SGDLS, CDR2 YYNGEE. The CDR3 DNA reads TGTGCCAGCAGCGTAGGGGAGACAGGGGAGAACATTCAGTACTTC. As protein: CASSVGETGENIQYF.

The chain is built from TRBV28 and TRBJ2-1; D unresolved. Germline CDR1 and CDR2: MDHEN and SYDVKM. V was trimmed by 2 bases and J by 6 bases, leaving 2 bases between them. This CDR3 has 11 amino acids. CDR3 amino acids: CASSLGNEQFF. Written as DNA, the CDR3 is TGTGCCAGCAGTTTAGGCAATGAGCAGTTCTTC.